The rows below give T cell receptor beta chains drawn from one sample of a study of patients and donors after allogeneic stem cell transplantation. In TCRdb, the RT-PCR reads were re-called with MiXCR into one record per CDR3 protein. The sample lists roughly 880,000 distinct CDR3 sequences; roughly 18% were seen once. Source material: blood, either unsorted or a sorted T cell fraction (not recorded which). All receptors come from a human donor who was either an allogeneic HSCT recipient or a stem cell or donor lymphocyte infusion donor (not recorded which). It is not recorded whose cells these are; they may come from a transplant donor. The CDR3 runs from the conserved cysteine through the conserved F or W. Each record gives: clone size, V gene, J gene, D gene, CDR3 DNA, CDR3 protein. The D gene is left open where the match is weak. Expanded clones get a size class; other rows say once, few or many, or leave the size out.

clone size: many
V gene: TRBV5-1
J gene: TRBJ2-1
D gene: TRBD2
CDR3 DNA: TGTGCCAGCAGCTTAGGACTAGCCGGGACCTACAATGAGCAGTTCTTC
CDR3 protein: CASSLGLAGTYNEQFF

clone size: .
V gene: TRBV29-1
J gene: TRBJ2-5
D gene: .
CDR3 DNA: TGCAGCGTTGAAGTATGGGGCCGGCAAGAGACCCAGTACTTC
CDR3 protein: CSVEVWGRQETQYF

clone size: few
V gene: TRBV13
J gene: TRBJ2-2
D gene: .
CDR3 DNA: TGTGCCAGCGGGCAGGGAGACCCCGGGGAGCTGTTTTTT
CDR3 protein: CASGQGDPGELFF

clone size: .
V gene: TRBV18
J gene: TRBJ1-4
D gene: TRBD1
CDR3 DNA: TGTGCCAGCTCACCGGTATTGACAGGGTACCCTTCTGAAAAACTGTTTTTT
CDR3 protein: CASSPVLTGYPSEKLFF

clone size: few
V gene: TRBV20-1
J gene: TRBJ1-5
D gene: .
CDR3 DNA: TGCAGTGCTAGAGATCTTACGGCAGGAGGCAATCAGCCCCAGCATTTT
CDR3 protein: CSARDLTAGGNQPQHF

clone size: few
V gene: TRBV21-1
J gene: TRBJ1-1
D gene: .
CDR3 DNA: TGTGCCAGCAGCATAGGGGGACAGGCGGGTACTGAAGCTTTCTTT
CDR3 protein: CASSIGGQAGTEAFF

clone size: .
V gene: TRBV12-3/TRBV12-4
J gene: TRBJ2-7
D gene: .
CDR3 DNA: TGTGCCAGCAGTTCCCCTCGGGCGAGCTACGAGCAGTACTTC
CDR3 protein: CASSSPRASYEQYF

clone size: few
V gene: TRBV3-1
J gene: TRBJ2-3
D gene: .
CDR3 DNA: TGTGCCAGCAGCCAAGATCTACTGGGGAAGCAGTATTTT
CDR3 protein: CASSQDLLGKQYF

clone size: few
V gene: TRBV6-2/TRBV6-3
J gene: TRBJ2-5
D gene: .
CDR3 DNA: TGTGCCAGCACAGACGACGGGGAAGAGACCCAGTACTTC
CDR3 protein: CASTDDGEETQYF

clone size: many
V gene: TRBV4-2
J gene: TRBJ2-3
D gene: .
CDR3 DNA: TGTGCCAGCAGCCAAGATCAAACGCAGTATTTT
CDR3 protein: CASSQDQTQYF

clone size: .
V gene: TRBV5-4
J gene: TRBJ2-5
D gene: .
CDR3 DNA: TGTGCCAGCAGTTTCCTAGAGGGAGAGACCCAGTACTTC
CDR3 protein: CASSFLEGETQYF

clone size: .
V gene: TRBV10-3
J gene: TRBJ1-2
D gene: TRBD1
CDR3 DNA: TGTGCCATCAGGGGACAGGGAGACTATGGCTACACCTTC
CDR3 protein: CAIRGQGDYGYTF

clone size: few
V gene: TRBV5-1
J gene: TRBJ2-7
D gene: .
CDR3 DNA: TGCGCCAGCAGCGCGGCTACTTACGAGCAGTACTTC
CDR3 protein: CASSAATYEQYF

clone size: once
V gene: TRBV5-4
J gene: TRBJ2-3
D gene: .
CDR3 DNA: TGTGCCAGCAGCCCCCCCCGGGACCGCGAAACAGATACGCAGTATTTT
CDR3 protein: CASSPPRDRETDTQYF

clone size: .
V gene: TRBV19
J gene: TRBJ2-6
D gene: .
CDR3 DNA: TGTGCCAGTAACGAGGCCCGAATCTCTGGGGCCAACGTCCTGACTTTC
CDR3 protein: CASNEARISGANVLTF

clone size: .
V gene: TRBV7-2
J gene: TRBJ1-5
D gene: TRBD1
CDR3 DNA: TGTGCCAGCAGCCCAGACAGGGGGCGATCTCAGCCCCAGCATTTT
CDR3 protein: CASSPDRGRSQPQHF

clone size: few
V gene: TRBV5-1
J gene: TRBJ2-7
D gene: TRBD2
CDR3 DNA: TGCGCCAGCAGCTTTAGACTAGCGGGAGTGTACGAGCAGTACTTC
CDR3 protein: CASSFRLAGVYEQYF

clone size: .
V gene: TRBV4-1
J gene: TRBJ2-3
D gene: TRBD2
CDR3 DNA: TGCGCCAGCAGCCAAGCGGGGGGGCGTGGCACAGATACGCAGTATTTT
CDR3 protein: CASSQAGGRGTDTQYF

clone size: few
V gene: TRBV12-3/TRBV12-4
J gene: TRBJ2-4
D gene: TRBD2
CDR3 DNA: TGTGCCACGGGGGGGAAAAACATTCAGTACTTC
CDR3 protein: CATGGKNIQYF

clone size: .
V gene: TRBV4-2
J gene: TRBJ2-4
D gene: TRBD2
CDR3 DNA: TGTGCCAGCAGCCAAGATGGGGAGCGGGATCGGTTAGCCAAAAACATTCAGTACTTC
CDR3 protein: CASSQDGERDRLAKNIQYF

clone size: few
V gene: TRBV7-2
J gene: TRBJ2-7
D gene: .
CDR3 DNA: TGTGCCAGCAGCTTAGGAACAGCCCCCTACGAGCAGTACTTC
CDR3 protein: CASSLGTAPYEQYF

clone size: few
V gene: TRBV5-1
J gene: TRBJ2-7
D gene: TRBD2
CDR3 DNA: TGCGCCAGCTCATGGGGTAGCGGGCGCCTATACGAGCAGTACTTC
CDR3 protein: CASSWGSGRLYEQYF

clone size: .
V gene: TRBV6-2/TRBV6-3
J gene: TRBJ2-4
D gene: .
CDR3 DNA: TGTGCCAGCAGTTCGGGGGTCATTCAGTACTTC
CDR3 protein: CASSSGVIQYF

clone size: .
V gene: TRBV6-1
J gene: TRBJ1-4
D gene: .
CDR3 DNA: TGTGCCAGCAGTCATCCTAGGGGCAGTGAAAAACTGTTTTTT
CDR3 protein: CASSHPRGSEKLFF

clone size: .
V gene: TRBV7-6
J gene: TRBJ1-1
D gene: .
CDR3 DNA: TGTGCCAGCAGCTACCCCGGGGCAACTGAAGCTTTCTTT
CDR3 protein: CASSYPGATEAFF

clone size: few
V gene: TRBV25-1
J gene: TRBJ2-1
D gene: .
CDR3 DNA: TGTGCCAGCAGTGACGCCTTGGTGGTCCATGAGCAGTTCTTC
CDR3 protein: CASSDALVVHEQFF

clone size: .
V gene: TRBV5-5
J gene: TRBJ1-2
D gene: .
CDR3 DNA: TGTGCCAGCAGCGTGGACACCGGGGGTTATGGCTACACCTTC
CDR3 protein: CASSVDTGGYGYTF

clone size: .
V gene: TRBV27
J gene: TRBJ1-1
D gene: TRBD1
CDR3 DNA: TGTGCCAGCAGTACATCCGGGACAGGAGGTGCAGCTTTCTTT
CDR3 protein: CASSTSGTGGAAFF

clone size: few
V gene: TRBV30
J gene: TRBJ2-5
D gene: .
CDR3 DNA: TGTGCCTGGAGATGGAGACAAGAGACCCAGTACTTC
CDR3 protein: CAWRWRQETQYF

clone size: .
V gene: TRBV29-1
J gene: TRBJ2-5
D gene: TRBD2
CDR3 DNA: TGCAGCGTTGAAATTCCGACTAGCGGTCCAACGGGGGAGACCCAGTACTTC
CDR3 protein: CSVEIPTSGPTGETQYF

clone size: few
V gene: TRBV13
J gene: TRBJ2-7
D gene: TRBD2
CDR3 DNA: TGTGCCAGCAGCACACCGGGACTAGTTTTCGAGCAGTACTTC
CDR3 protein: CASSTPGLVFEQYF

clone size: .
V gene: TRBV24-1
J gene: TRBJ1-5
D gene: TRBD1
CDR3 DNA: TGTGCCACCAGTGTCAGGGGGGGCAATCAGCCCCAGCATTTT
CDR3 protein: CATSVRGGNQPQHF

clone size: .
V gene: TRBV19
J gene: TRBJ1-5
D gene: .
CDR3 DNA: TGTGCCAGTAGTATAGTTTCGGGGGCAGTCGTTCAGCCCCAGCATTTT
CDR3 protein: CASSIVSGAVVQPQHF

clone size: .
V gene: TRBV20-1
J gene: TRBJ1-5
D gene: .
CDR3 DNA: TGCAGTGCTAGAGATCCTACAGATGCCAATCAGCCCCAGCATTTT
CDR3 protein: CSARDPTDANQPQHF

clone size: .
V gene: TRBV11-3
J gene: TRBJ1-1
D gene: .
CDR3 DNA: TGTGCCAGCAGCTTAGGCAGGGAGGATTTCTTT
CDR3 protein: CASSLGREDFF

clone size: many
V gene: TRBV10-3
J gene: TRBJ2-7
D gene: .
CDR3 DNA: TGTGCCATCAGCGATTTGCGGAACAGCTTGTACGAGCAGTACTTC
CDR3 protein: CAISDLRNSLYEQYF

clone size: few
V gene: TRBV9
J gene: TRBJ2-2
D gene: TRBD1
CDR3 DNA: TGTGCCAGCAGCCCACAGGGGGCCGGGGAGCTGTTTTTT
CDR3 protein: CASSPQGAGELFF

clone size: many
V gene: TRBV20-1
J gene: TRBJ1-1
D gene: .
CDR3 DNA: TGCAGTCCCCGGGCAGGGGCGGTGAACACTGAAGCTTTCTTT
CDR3 protein: CSPRAGAVNTEAFF

clone size: few
V gene: TRBV15
J gene: TRBJ1-1
D gene: .
CDR3 DNA: TGTGCCACCAGCAGGGTAAGGCCTAACACTGAAGCTTTCTTT
CDR3 protein: CATSRVRPNTEAFF

clone size: many
V gene: TRBV2
J gene: TRBJ1-6
D gene: .
CDR3 DNA: TGTGCCAGCAGTGCCGCTTCTTTCAGTTCACCCCTCCACTTT
CDR3 protein: CASSAASFSSPLHF

clone size: .
V gene: TRBV2
J gene: TRBJ1-1
D gene: .
CDR3 DNA: TGTGCCAGCAACGGACCGAACACTGAAGCTTTCTTT
CDR3 protein: CASNGPNTEAFF

clone size: few
V gene: TRBV20-1
J gene: TRBJ2-1
D gene: TRBD2
CDR3 DNA: TGCAGTGCTAGAGTAGCGGGAGGGACCAACAATGAGCAGTTCTTC
CDR3 protein: CSARVAGGTNNEQFF

clone size: .
V gene: TRBV2
J gene: TRBJ1-6
D gene: TRBD1
CDR3 DNA: TGTGCCAGCAAAACAGGGGGCGCGAATTCACCCCTCCACTTT
CDR3 protein: CASKTGGANSPLHF

clone size: few
V gene: TRBV6-6
J gene: TRBJ2-7
D gene: .
CDR3 DNA: TGTGCCAGCAGTCCCCGGACAGCGGCCGAGCAGTACTTC
CDR3 protein: CASSPRTAAEQYF

clone size: .
V gene: TRBV7-2
J gene: TRBJ1-5
D gene: .
CDR3 DNA: TGTGCCAGCAGCCCCGGCCGGGAAGGTCGGCCCCAGCATTTT
CDR3 protein: CASSPGREGRPQHF

clone size: many
V gene: TRBV20-1
J gene: TRBJ2-1
D gene: TRBD2
CDR3 DNA: TGCAGTGCTAGAGAAGGCGGGGGCTCCTACAATGAGCAGTTCTTC
CDR3 protein: CSAREGGGSYNEQFF

clone size: .
V gene: TRBV4-1
J gene: TRBJ1-1
D gene: TRBD1
CDR3 DNA: TGCGCCAGCAGCCCCTCGGACAGGTCAAAGAGGAGGCCTGAAGCTTTCTTT
CDR3 protein: CASSPSDRSKRRPEAFF

clone size: once
V gene: TRBV20-1
J gene: TRBJ1-5
D gene: TRBD1
CDR3 DNA: TGCAGTGCTGCTTGGAGGGGGCGCCGGGATCAGCCCCAGCATTTT
CDR3 protein: CSAAWRGRRDQPQHF

clone size: .
V gene: TRBV4-2
J gene: TRBJ1-1
D gene: .
CDR3 DNA: TGTGCCAGCAGCGGGTGGGGATTCGCTGAAGCTTTCTTT
CDR3 protein: CASSGWGFAEAFF

clone size: .
V gene: TRBV20-1
J gene: TRBJ2-1
D gene: .
CDR3 DNA: TGCAGTGCTAGAGCCCGCGGGGGCGGGAGCTCCTACAATGAGCAGTTCTTC
CDR3 protein: CSARARGGGSSYNEQFF

clone size: .
V gene: TRBV12-3/TRBV12-4
J gene: TRBJ1-6
D gene: .
CDR3 DNA: TGTGCCAGCAGCCGCGGGGGTGGCAGGGGTAATTCACCCCTCCACTTT
CDR3 protein: CASSRGGGRGNSPLHF

clone size: few
V gene: TRBV18
J gene: TRBJ2-3
D gene: .
CDR3 DNA: TGTGCCAGCCTCCTCTCTCCGCGGGATACGCAGTATTTT
CDR3 protein: CASLLSPRDTQYF

clone size: .
V gene: TRBV6-5
J gene: TRBJ2-5
D gene: .
CDR3 DNA: TGTGCCAGCAGTTACGCTACCAAAAGGGGACAAGAGACCCAGTACTTC
CDR3 protein: CASSYATKRGQETQYF

clone size: .
V gene: TRBV28
J gene: TRBJ2-5
D gene: .
CDR3 DNA: TGTGCCAGCAGTCCGCCTACCGGAAATCGAAAAGAGACCCAGTACTTC
CDR3 protein: CASSPPTGNRKETQYF

clone size: few
V gene: TRBV20-1
J gene: TRBJ1-5
D gene: TRBD1
CDR3 DNA: TGCAGTGCTCGTCCCGGGACAGGGAAGAGACAGCCCCAGCATTTT
CDR3 protein: CSARPGTGKRQPQHF

clone size: many
V gene: TRBV3-1
J gene: TRBJ1-1
D gene: .
CDR3 DNA: TGTGCCAGCAGTTCCCAGGGACGTACTGAAGCTTTCTTT
CDR3 protein: CASSSQGRTEAFF